These 7 T cell receptor beta chains came from one sample sequenced in a study of cytomegalovirus exposure and HLA in healthy donors. Profiled with immunoSEQ multiplex PCR; TCRdb holds only in-frame clones, not every one. The table records 110,000 or so clones, about nine tenths of them present only once. The sequenced material came from PBMCs. These receptors came from a woman aged 18-29 years in good health and CMV-seronegative.

The chain joins TRBV5-4 to TRBJ2-1; a possible D gene is TRBD1 (6 bases). V was shortened by 5 bases and J by 7 bases, with 19 bases between the two germline ends. Germline CDR1 SGHNT, CDR2 YYREEE (reference sequence). The CDR3 has 15 residues. The CDR3 spells CASSYNRVGVNEQFF. CDR3 nucleotides: TGTGCCAGCAGTTACAACAGGGTGGGGGTAAATGAGCAGTTCTTC.

V usage is TRBV6-1 and J usage is TRBJ1-2, with TRBD1 matching over 7 bases. Germline trimming cut 6 bases from V and 4 bases from J; bases unmatched to any gene: 11. This CDR3 spans 15 amino acids. Germline assignment: CDR1 MNHNS and CDR2 SASEGT. This CDR3 is CASSGTGAGPYGYTF. CDR3 bases: TGTGCCAGCAGCGGTACAGGGGCCGGCCCCTATGGCTACACCTTC.

V gene TRBV4-2 combines with J gene TRBJ2-3; TRBD1 is a possible D gene (7 bases). V was trimmed by 1 base and J by 2 bases, leaving 19 bases between them. Germline V gene sequence: CDR1 LGHNA, CDR2 YNFKEQ. This CDR3 region has 18 residues. The CDR3 is CASSQGFGGGQDTDTQYF. The CDR3 DNA reads as TGTGCCAGCAGCCAAGGCTTTGGAGGGGGCCAAGACACAGATACGCAGTATTTT.

The chain couples TRBV7-2 to TRBJ2-3; D possibly corresponds to TRBD2 (6 bases). The V and J ends lost 5 bases and 0 bases respectively, with 12 bases between them. The CDR3 has 15 residues. CDR1 is SGHTA and CDR2 is FQGNSA in the germline V gene. The CDR3 sequence: CASSQRAGSTDTQYF. CDR3 in DNA: TGTGCCAGCAGCCAGCGGGCGGGAAGCACAGATACGCAGTATTTT.

This chain joins TRBV5-1 and TRBJ2-4; 9 bases match TRBD2. The V and J ends lost 3 bases and 0 bases, in that order; junction bases with no gene match: 10. This CDR3 spans 18 amino acids. CDR1 and CDR2 from the germline V gene are SGHRS and YFSETQ. The CDR3 is CASSSQAGGGLAKNIQYF. CDR3 bases: TGCGCCAGCAGCTCTCAAGCGGGAGGCGGATTAGCCAAAAACATTCAGTACTTC.

The rearrangement uses TRBV27 and TRBJ1-2; D call uncertain. The CDR3 sequence is 13 residues long. The V end lost 3 bases, the J end lost 5 bases, and 10 bases lay between the germline ends. Germline V gene sequence: CDR1 MNHEY, CDR2 SMNVEV (reference sequence). The CDR3 DNA sequence: TGTGCCAGCAGTTTTCGGGCGGGATATGGCTACACCTTC. Encoded protein: CASSFRAGYGYTF.

The chain has TRBV28 and TRBJ1-4; D might be TRBD1 (6 bases). Trimming removed 6 bases at V and 6 bases at J, with 17 bases between. The germline CDR1 and CDR2 sequences are MDHEN and SYDVKM. The CDR3 has 15 amino acids. CDR3 sequence: CASSRGTNFDEKLFF. Here the CDR3 DNA reads TGTGCCAGCAGCCGAGGGACAAACTTTGATGAAAAACTGTTTTTT.